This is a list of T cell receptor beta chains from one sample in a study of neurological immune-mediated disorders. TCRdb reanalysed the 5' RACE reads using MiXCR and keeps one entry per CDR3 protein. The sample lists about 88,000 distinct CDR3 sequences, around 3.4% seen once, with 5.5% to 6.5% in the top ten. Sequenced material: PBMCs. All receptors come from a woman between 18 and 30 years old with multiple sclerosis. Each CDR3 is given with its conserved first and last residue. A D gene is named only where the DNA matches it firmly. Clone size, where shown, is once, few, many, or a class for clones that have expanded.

CDR3nt: TGTGCCAGCAGCCAAGTACCTGGGCTAAATGAAAAACTGTTTTTT
CDR3aa: CASSQVPGLNEKLFF
j_gene: TRBJ1-4
abundance: few
v_gene: TRBV4-2
d_gene: NA

CDR3nt: TGTGCCAGCAGCCTCCAAGGTGGGCAGACAGATACGCAGTATTTT
CDR3aa: CASSLQGGQTDTQYF
j_gene: TRBJ2-3
abundance: many
v_gene: TRBV11-2
d_gene: NA

CDR3nt: TGCGCCAGCAGCTTGGCCATTGCGTACACTGAAGCTTTCTTT
CDR3aa: CASSLAIAYTEAFF
j_gene: TRBJ1-1
abundance: many
v_gene: TRBV5-1
d_gene: NA

CDR3nt: TGTGCCAGCAGTTCGACAGGGGGCCAGCAGTACTTC
CDR3aa: CASSSTGGQQYF
j_gene: TRBJ2-7
abundance: many
v_gene: TRBV12-3/TRBV12-4
d_gene: TRBD1

CDR3nt: TGCGCCAGCAGCCAATTCAACACCGGGGGCACAGATACGCAGTATTTT
CDR3aa: CASSQFNTGGTDTQYF
j_gene: TRBJ2-3
abundance: many
v_gene: TRBV4-3
d_gene: NA

CDR3nt: TGTGCCAGCAGTTTCGGGGACTCTGCACTCGGAGGAGACACTGAAGCTTTCTTT
CDR3aa: CASSFGDSALGGDTEAFF
j_gene: TRBJ1-1
abundance: few
v_gene: TRBV6-5
d_gene: NA

CDR3nt: TGCGCCAGCAGCTCGACGGGAGCAACTAATGAAAAACTGTTTTTT
CDR3aa: CASSSTGATNEKLFF
j_gene: TRBJ1-4
abundance: NA
v_gene: TRBV5-1
d_gene: NA

CDR3nt: TGTGTCAGCAGCTGGGGGGGCGGGGGGAACACCGGGGAGCTGTTTTTT
CDR3aa: CVSSWGGGGNTGELFF
j_gene: TRBJ2-2
abundance: few
v_gene: TRBV7-2
d_gene: NA

CDR3nt: TGCAGTGCCACACAGCTATTCAATGAGCAGTTCTTC
CDR3aa: CSATQLFNEQFF
j_gene: TRBJ2-1
abundance: NA
v_gene: TRBV20-1
d_gene: NA

CDR3nt: TGCAGTGCCGAGGGCAGGGGCAATCAGCCCCAGCATTTT
CDR3aa: CSAEGRGNQPQHF
j_gene: TRBJ1-5
abundance: few
v_gene: TRBV20-1
d_gene: NA

CDR3nt: TGTGCCAGCAGCCTTCGACTAGCGGGGGGCCCTGGGGAGCTGTTTTTT
CDR3aa: CASSLRLAGGPGELFF
j_gene: TRBJ2-2
abundance: many
v_gene: TRBV3-1
d_gene: TRBD2

CDR3nt: TGTGCCAGCAGTAGACAGGGGATCTCCTACGAGCAGTACTTC
CDR3aa: CASSRQGISYEQYF
j_gene: TRBJ2-7
abundance: many
v_gene: TRBV12-3/TRBV12-4
d_gene: TRBD1

CDR3nt: TGTGCCAGCAGTGACGGCGTTGCGGAGACCCAGTACTTC
CDR3aa: CASSDGVAETQYF
j_gene: TRBJ2-5
abundance: many
v_gene: TRBV2
d_gene: NA

CDR3nt: TGCAGTGCCGAAGAGGGGGGCGGAAACACCATATATTTT
CDR3aa: CSAEEGGGNTIYF
j_gene: TRBJ1-3
abundance: many
v_gene: TRBV20-1
d_gene: NA

CDR3nt: TGCGCCAGCAGAAGGGGGGCGACTAACACAGATACGCAGTATTTT
CDR3aa: CASRRGATNTDTQYF
j_gene: TRBJ2-3
abundance: many
v_gene: TRBV5-1
d_gene: NA

CDR3nt: TGTGCCAGCAACCGCGGGAGGTTCGACACCGGGGAGCTGTTTTTT
CDR3aa: CASNRGRFDTGELFF
j_gene: TRBJ2-2
abundance: many
v_gene: TRBV6-5
d_gene: TRBD2

CDR3nt: TGTGCCAGCAGCCCTGATAAAGACTATGGCTACACCTTC
CDR3aa: CASSPDKDYGYTF
j_gene: TRBJ1-2
abundance: few
v_gene: TRBV7-9
d_gene: NA

CDR3nt: TGCGCCAGCAGTACTTACGCTAGCGGGCCGGCCAATGAGCAGTTCTTC
CDR3aa: CASSTYASGPANEQFF
j_gene: TRBJ2-1
abundance: many
v_gene: TRBV5-1
d_gene: TRBD2

CDR3nt: TGTGCCAGCACTGACCGTGGGGCAACTAATGAAAAACTGTTTTTT
CDR3aa: CASTDRGATNEKLFF
j_gene: TRBJ1-4
abundance: many
v_gene: TRBV3-1
d_gene: NA

CDR3nt: TGTGCCAGCAGTTTAAATACTGGGGAGGCCCAGCATTTT
CDR3aa: CASSLNTGEAQHF
j_gene: TRBJ1-5
abundance: many
v_gene: TRBV12-3/TRBV12-4
d_gene: NA